What follows is one T cell receptor (beta chain) and its context. It was with random hexamers that roughly 0.45 to 1 ug RNA was reverse transcribed. Each CDR3 protein gets one entry after TCRdb re-called the immunoSEQ multiplex PCR reads with MiXCR. This sample carries roughly 200,000 distinct CDR3 sequences, roughly 94% of them seen once, and the ten largest clones take around 0.076%. CDR1 and CDR2 from the germline V gene are SQVTM and ANQGSEA. The V end lost 6 bases, the J end lost 2 bases, and 9 bases lay between the germline ends. The CDR3 length is 12 residues. Blood CD8+ and CD4+ T cells underwent high-throughput TCR beta sequencing. TEMRA cells were enriched by FACS, while CD8+ and CD4+ T cells were obtained through a negative isolation that was performed magnetically. The sample comes from a study of CD8 T cells in Susac syndrome.

Sequencing used CD4+ T cells from PBMCs. The genes are TRBV29-1 and TRBJ2-3; no clear D. This clonotype was obtained from a human donor with multiple sclerosis. The CDR3 reads CSVSSFTDTQYF. CDR3 nucleotide sequence: TGCAGCGTATCCTCCTTCACAGATACGCAGTATTTT.